This T cell receptor beta chain was documented in a study of T-cell reconstitution after alpha-beta-depleted transplantation in children. Study-level points and caveats: There were some patients whose high TCRbeta diversity at day 60 came from surviving recipient T cells and thymic progenitors.

As to this clonotype: Its target is unknown.

Using unique molecular identifiers, the investigators prepared the TCRbeta library. TCRdb passed the PCR reads through MiXCR, listing each CDR3 protein once. The sample lists approximately 500,000 distinct CDR3 sequences; 25% to 30% were seen once. This CDR3 contains 15 residues. Looked up from germline, CDR1 is MDHEN and CDR2 is SYDVKM. With V trimmed by 6 bases and J by 1 base, 3 bases remained unmatched. This sample comprised PBMCs, obtained before TCRalphabeta/CD19-depleted stem cell transplant. The genes are TRBV28 and TRBJ2-1, with TRBD2 matching over 10 bases. This sequence originates from a boy in the first two years of life with Wiskott-Aldrich syndrome, due to receive a stem cell transplant. The CDR3 reads CASRGSGRSYNEQFF. The DNA of the CDR3 is TGTGCCAGCAGGGGTAGCGGGAGGTCCTACAATGAGCAGTTCTTC. Variable domain in full (rest from reference TRBV28 and TRBJ2-1): DVKVTQSSRYLVKRTGEKVFLECVQDMDHENMFWYRQDPGLGLRLIYFSYDVKMKEKGDIPEGYSVSREKKERFSLILESASTNQTSMYLCASRGSGRSYNEQFFGPGTRLTVL.